This T cell receptor (beta chain) is from a study of technical replicates of blood from several donors. CDR3 length equals 14 residues. Germline CDR1 SQVTM, CDR2 ANQGSEA. The V end was cut by 3 bases, the J end by 2 bases, with 13 bases between. Sequenced by immunoSEQ multiplex PCR; TCRdb stores in-frame clones only, minus some. The data hold 75,000 to 90,000 clones, with roughly 96% observed a single time. The sequencing sample was made of T cells isolated from PBMCs. The gene calls are TRBV29-1 and TRBJ1-1; a weak D match, TRBD1 (6 bases). This receptor was obtained from a human donor in good health. The CDR3 is CSVEERTVNTEAFF. CDR3 in DNA: TGCAGCGTTGAGGAACGGACAGTTAACACTGAAGCTTTCTTT.